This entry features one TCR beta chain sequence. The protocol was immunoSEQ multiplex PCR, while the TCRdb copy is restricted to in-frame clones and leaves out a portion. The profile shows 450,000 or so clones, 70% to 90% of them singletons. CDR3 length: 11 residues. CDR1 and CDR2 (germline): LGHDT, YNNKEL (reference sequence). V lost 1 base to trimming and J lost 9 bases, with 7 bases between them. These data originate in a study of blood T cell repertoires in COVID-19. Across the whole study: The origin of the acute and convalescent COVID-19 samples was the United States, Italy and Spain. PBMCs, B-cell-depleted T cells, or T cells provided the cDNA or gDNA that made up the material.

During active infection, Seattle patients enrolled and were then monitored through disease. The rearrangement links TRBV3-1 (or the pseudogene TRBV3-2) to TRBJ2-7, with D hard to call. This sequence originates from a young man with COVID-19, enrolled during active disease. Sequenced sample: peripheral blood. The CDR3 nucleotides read TGTGCCAGCAGCCAAGGTCTCGGGCAGTACTTC. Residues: CASSQGLGQYF.